The T cell receptor beta chain under discussion was sequenced for a study of T cell repertoires in cytomegalovirus infection. Points on this clonotype: Being one base from a much bigger clone, this may be a read error.

Germline CDR1 is SGHVS and CDR2 is FQNEAQ. With 1 base clipped from V and 8 bases from J, the junction kept 6 bases outside the gene matches. The CDR3 is 14 residues long. Using its own MiXCR run on the reads, TCRdb lists one record per CDR3 protein. The sample includes roughly 630,000 distinct CDR3 sequences, 20% to 25% of them seen just once. The clonotype comes from a human donor in good health (CMV status not recorded). Some clones in this sample may be carry-over from other donors' samples. This chain links TRBV7-8 with TRBJ1-2; 8 nucleotides agree with TRBD1. Source material: CD8+ T cells from PBMCs. The DNA of the CDR3 is TGTGCCAGCAGCTTAGTGGACAGGGCTCAAGGCTACACCTTC. It translates to CASSLVDRAQGYTF.